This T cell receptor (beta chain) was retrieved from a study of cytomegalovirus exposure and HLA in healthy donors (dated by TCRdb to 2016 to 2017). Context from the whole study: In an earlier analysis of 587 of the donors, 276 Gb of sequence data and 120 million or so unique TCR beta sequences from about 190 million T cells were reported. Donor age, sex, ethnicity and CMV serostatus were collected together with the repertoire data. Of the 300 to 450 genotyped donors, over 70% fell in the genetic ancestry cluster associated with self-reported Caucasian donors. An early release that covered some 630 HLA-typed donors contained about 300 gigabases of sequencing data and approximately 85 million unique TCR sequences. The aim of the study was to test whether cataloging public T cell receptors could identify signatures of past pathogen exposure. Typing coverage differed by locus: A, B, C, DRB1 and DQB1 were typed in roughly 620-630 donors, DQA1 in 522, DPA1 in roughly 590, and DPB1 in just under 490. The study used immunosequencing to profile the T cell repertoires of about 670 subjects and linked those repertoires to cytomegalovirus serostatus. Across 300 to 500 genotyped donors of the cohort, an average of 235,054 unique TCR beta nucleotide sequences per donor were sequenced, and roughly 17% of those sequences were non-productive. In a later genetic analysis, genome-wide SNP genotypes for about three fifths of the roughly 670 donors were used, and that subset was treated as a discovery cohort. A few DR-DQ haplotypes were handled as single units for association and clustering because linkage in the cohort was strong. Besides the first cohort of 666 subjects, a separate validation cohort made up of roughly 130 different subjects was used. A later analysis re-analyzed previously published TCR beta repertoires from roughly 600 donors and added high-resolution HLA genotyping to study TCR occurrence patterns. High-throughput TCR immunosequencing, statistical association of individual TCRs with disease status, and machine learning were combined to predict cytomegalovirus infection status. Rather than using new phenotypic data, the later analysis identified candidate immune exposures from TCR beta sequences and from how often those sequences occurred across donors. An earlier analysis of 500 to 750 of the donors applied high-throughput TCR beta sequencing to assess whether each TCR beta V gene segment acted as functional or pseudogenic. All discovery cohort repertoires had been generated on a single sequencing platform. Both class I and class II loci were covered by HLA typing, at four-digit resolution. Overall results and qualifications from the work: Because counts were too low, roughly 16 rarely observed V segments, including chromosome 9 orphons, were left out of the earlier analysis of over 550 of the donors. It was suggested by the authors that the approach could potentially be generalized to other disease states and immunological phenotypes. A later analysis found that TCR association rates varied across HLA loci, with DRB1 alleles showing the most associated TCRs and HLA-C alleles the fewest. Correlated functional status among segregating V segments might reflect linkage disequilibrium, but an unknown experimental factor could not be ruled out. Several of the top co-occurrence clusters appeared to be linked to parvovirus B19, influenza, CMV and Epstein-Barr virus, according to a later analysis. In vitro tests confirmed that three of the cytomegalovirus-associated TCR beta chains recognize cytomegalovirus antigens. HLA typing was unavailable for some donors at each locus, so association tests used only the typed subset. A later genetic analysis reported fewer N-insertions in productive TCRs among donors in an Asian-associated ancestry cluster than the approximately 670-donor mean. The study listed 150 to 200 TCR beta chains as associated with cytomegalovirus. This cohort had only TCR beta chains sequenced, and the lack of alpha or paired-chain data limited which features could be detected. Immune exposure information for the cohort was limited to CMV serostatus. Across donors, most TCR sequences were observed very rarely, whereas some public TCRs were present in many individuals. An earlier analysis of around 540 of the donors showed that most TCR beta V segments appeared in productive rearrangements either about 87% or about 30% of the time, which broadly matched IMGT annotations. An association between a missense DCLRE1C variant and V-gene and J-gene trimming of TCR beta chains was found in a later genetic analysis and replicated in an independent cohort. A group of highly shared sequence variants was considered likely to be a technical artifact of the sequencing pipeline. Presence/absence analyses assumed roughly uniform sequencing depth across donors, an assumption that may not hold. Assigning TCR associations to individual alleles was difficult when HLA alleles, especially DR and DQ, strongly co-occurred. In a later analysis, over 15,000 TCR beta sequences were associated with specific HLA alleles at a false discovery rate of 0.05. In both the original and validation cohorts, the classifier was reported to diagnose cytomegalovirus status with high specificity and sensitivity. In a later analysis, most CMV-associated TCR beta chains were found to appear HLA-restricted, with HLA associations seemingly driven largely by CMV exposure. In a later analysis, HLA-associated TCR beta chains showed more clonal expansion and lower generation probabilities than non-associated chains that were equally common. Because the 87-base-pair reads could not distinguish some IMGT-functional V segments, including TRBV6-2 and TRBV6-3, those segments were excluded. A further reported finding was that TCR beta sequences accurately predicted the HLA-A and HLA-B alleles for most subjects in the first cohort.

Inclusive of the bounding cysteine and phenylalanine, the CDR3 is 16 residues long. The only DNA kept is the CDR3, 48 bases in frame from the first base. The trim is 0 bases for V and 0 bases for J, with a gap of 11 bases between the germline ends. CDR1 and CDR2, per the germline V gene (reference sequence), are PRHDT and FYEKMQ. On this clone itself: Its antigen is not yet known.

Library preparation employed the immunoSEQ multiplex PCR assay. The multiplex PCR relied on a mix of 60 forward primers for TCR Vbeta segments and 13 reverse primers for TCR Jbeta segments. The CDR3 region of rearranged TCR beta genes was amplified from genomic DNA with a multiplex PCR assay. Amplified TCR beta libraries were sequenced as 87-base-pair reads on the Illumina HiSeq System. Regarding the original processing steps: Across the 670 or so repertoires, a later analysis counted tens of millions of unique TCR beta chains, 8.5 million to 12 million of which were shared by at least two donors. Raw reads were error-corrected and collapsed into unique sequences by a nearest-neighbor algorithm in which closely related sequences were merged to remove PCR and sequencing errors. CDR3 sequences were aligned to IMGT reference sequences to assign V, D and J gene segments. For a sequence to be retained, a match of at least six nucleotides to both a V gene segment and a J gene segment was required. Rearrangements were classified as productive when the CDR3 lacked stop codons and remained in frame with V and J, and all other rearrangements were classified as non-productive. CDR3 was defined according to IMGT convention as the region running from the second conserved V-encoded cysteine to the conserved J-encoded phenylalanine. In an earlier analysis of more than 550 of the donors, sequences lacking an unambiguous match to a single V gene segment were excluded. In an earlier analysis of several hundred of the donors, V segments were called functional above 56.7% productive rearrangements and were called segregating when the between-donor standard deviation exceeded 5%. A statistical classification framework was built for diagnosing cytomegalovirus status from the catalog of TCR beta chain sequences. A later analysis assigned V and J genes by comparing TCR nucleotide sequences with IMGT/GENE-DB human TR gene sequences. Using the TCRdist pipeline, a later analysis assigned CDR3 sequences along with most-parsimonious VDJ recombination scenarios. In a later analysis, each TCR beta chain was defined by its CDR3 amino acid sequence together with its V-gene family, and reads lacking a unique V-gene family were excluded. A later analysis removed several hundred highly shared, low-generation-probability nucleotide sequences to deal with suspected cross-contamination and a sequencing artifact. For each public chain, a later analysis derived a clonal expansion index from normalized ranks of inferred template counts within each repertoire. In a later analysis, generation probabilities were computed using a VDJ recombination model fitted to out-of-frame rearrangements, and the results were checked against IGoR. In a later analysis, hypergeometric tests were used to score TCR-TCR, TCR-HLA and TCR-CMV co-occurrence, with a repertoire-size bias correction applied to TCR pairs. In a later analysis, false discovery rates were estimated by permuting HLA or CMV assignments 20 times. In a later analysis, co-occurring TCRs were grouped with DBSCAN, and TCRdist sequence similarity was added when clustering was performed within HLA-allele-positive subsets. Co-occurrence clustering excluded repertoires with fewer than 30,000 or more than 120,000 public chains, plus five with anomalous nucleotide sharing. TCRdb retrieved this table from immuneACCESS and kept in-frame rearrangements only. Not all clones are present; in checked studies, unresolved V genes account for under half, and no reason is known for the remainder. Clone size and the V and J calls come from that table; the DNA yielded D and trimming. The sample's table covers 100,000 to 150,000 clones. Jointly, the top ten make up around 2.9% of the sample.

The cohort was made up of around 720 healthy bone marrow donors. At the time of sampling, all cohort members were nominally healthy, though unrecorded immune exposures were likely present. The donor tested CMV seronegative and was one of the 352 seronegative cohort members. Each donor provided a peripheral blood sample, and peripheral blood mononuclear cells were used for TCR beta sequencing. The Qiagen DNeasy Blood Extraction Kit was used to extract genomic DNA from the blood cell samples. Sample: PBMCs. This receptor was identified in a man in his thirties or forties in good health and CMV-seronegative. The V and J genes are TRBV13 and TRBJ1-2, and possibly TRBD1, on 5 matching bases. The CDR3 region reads CASSLGGGLTNYGYTF. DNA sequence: TGTGCCAGCAGCTTAGGCGGGGGGTTAACTAACTATGGCTACACCTTC. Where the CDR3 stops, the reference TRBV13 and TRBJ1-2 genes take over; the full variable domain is AAGVIQSPRHLIKEKRETATLKCYPIPRHDTVYWYQQGPGQDPQFLISFYEKMQSDKGSIPDRFSAQQFSDYHSELNMSSLELGDSALYFCASSLGGGLTNYGYTFGSGTRLTVV.